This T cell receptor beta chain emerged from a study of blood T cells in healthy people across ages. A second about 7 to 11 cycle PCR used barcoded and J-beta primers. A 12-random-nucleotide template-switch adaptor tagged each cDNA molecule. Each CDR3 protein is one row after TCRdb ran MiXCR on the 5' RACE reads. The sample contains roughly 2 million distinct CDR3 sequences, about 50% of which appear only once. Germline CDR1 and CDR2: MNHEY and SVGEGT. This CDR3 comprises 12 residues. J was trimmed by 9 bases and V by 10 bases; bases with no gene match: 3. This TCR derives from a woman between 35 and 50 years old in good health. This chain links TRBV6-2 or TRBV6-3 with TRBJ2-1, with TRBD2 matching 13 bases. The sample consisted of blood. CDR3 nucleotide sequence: TGTGCCATCCGGACTAGCGGGGGTGAGCAGTTCTTC. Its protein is CAIRTSGGEQFF.